Presented here are 20 T cell receptor beta chains from one specimen sequenced in a study of blood T cell repertoires in COVID-19. Libraries were prepared by immunoSEQ multiplex PCR; TCRdb keeps only in-frame clonotypes and omits some of them. The sample shows around 500,000 clones, approximately 91% of them seen only once. Sequenced sample: PBMCs or T cells enriched from blood (not recorded which). Every receptor here comes from a woman in her sixties who had recovered from COVID-19.

The chain links TRBV7-9 to TRBJ2-1; the match to TRBD2 covers 8 bases. This CDR3 is 16 amino acids long. With 2 bases clipped from V and 7 bases from J, the junction kept 10 bases outside the gene matches. The germline gives CDR1 SEHNR, CDR2 FQNEAQ (reference sequence). CDR3 sequence: CASSLRAAGGANEQFF. The CDR3 DNA sequence: TGTGCCAGCAGCTTAAGAGCCGCCGGGGGGGCAAATGAGCAGTTCTTC. The full variable domain, rest sourced from reference TRBV7-9 and TRBJ2-1, is DTGVSQNPRHKITKRGQNVTFRCDPISEHNRLYWYRQTLGQGPEFLTYFQNEAQLEKSRLLSDRFSAERPKGSFSTLEIQRTEQGDSAMYLCASSLRAAGGANEQFFGPGTRLTVL.

This clone has only one observation. The rearrangement links TRBV19 to TRBJ1-2; no reliable D call. The germline V gene encodes CDR1 LNHDA and CDR2 SQIVND (reference sequence). Trimming took off 3 bases at V and 6 bases at J, with 26 bases between the two ends. The CDR3 runs 18 residues. Here the CDR3 reads CASSIRFLGDKIFDGYTF. The CDR3 DNA sequence: TGTGCCAGTAGTATTCGCTTCCTCGGGGATAAAATATTCGATGGCTACACCTTC.

The DNA of the CDR3 is TGCGCCAGCAGTCAATCTCAGGGGAATGAGCAGTTCTTC. Protein sequence: CASSQSQGNEQFF. This chain uses TRBV23-1 with TRBJ2-1; tentatively, D is TRBD1 (6 bases). TRBV23-1 is marked as an open reading frame, function uncertain. V gave up 0 bases and J gave up 7 bases, with 7 bases separating them. The CDR3 extends over 13 amino acids.

The rearrangement joins TRBV18 to TRBJ2-5, with 8 bases that match TRBD2. Germline loops: CDR1 KGHSH, CDR2 LQKENI. The J segment lost 1 base and the V segment lost 0 bases, leaving 7 bases of the junction unmatched. There are 17 residues in the CDR3. CDR3 DNA: TGTGCCAGCTCACCACCACGGGGGGGCCCTACCCAAGAGACCCAGTACTTC. As protein: CASSPPRGGPTQETQYF.

The gene calls are TRBV3-1 (or the pseudogene TRBV3-2) and TRBJ2-3, with TRBD2 matching over 11 bases. Germline trimming cut 0 bases from V and 3 bases from J; bases unmatched to any gene: 5. Germline CDR1 reads LGHDT; CDR2 reads YNNKEL (reference sequence). The CDR3 is 17 residues long. The CDR3 region is CASSQEISGGATDTQYF. Written as DNA, the CDR3 is TGTGCCAGCAGCCAAGAGATTAGCGGGGGGGCGACAGATACGCAGTATTTT.

The V gene is TRBV5-1, the J gene TRBJ2-7, with 7 bases identical to TRBD1. This CDR3 spans 14 amino acids. CDR1 is SGHRS and CDR2 is YFSETQ in the germline V gene. Unmatched junction bases numbered 6, after V lost 4 bases and J lost 2 bases. CDR3 residues: CASSPQGETYEQYF. CDR3 DNA sequence: TGCGCCAGCAGCCCCCAGGGGGAAACCTACGAGCAGTACTTC.

This rearrangement joins TRBV5-1 to TRBJ2-3; 11 bases align to TRBD1. The CDR3 loop spans 13 amino acids. The V and J ends lost 7 bases and 5 bases, in that order; junction bases with no gene match: 3. Germline V gives CDR1 SGHRS, CDR2 YFSETQ. The CDR3 here is CASGQGAEDTQYF. The CDR3 DNA reads TGCGCCAGCGGACAGGGGGCGGAAGATACGCAGTATTTT.

The chain recombines TRBV6-6 with TRBJ1-1; no clear D gene. CDR1 MNHNY and CDR2 SVGAGI come from the germline V gene (reference sequence). Trimming took 6 bases from V and 0 from J, leaving 8 bases between them. This CDR3 is 13 amino acids long. CDR3 bases: TGTGCCAGCAGCCAGGTTATGAACACTGAAGCTTTCTTT. Its protein is CASSQVMNTEAFF.

This clone was seen ten or more times. The genes are TRBV5-4 and TRBJ2-1; TRBD1 aligns across 8 bases. The CDR3 is 18 residues long. V was pared by 2 bases and J by 8 bases, with 18 bases of the junction left unmatched. Per germline, CDR1 SGHNT and CDR2 YYREEE (reference sequence). CDR3 nucleotide sequence: TGTGCCAGCAGCTTAGGACAGGGAGGTGGTGGTACAAAGGATGAGCAGTTCTTC. This translates into CASSLGQGGGGTKDEQFF.

The V and J genes are TRBV7-8 and TRBJ1-5; maybe TRBD1 (6 bases). Trimming left V 1 base short and J 7 bases short, with 14 bases between. The CDR3 has 15 amino acids. Germline-derived CDR1 and CDR2 are SGHVS and FQNEAQ. The CDR3 DNA reads as TGTGCCAGCAGCTTAGAAGGGGGATCAGTCCAGCCCCAGCATTTT. Translation: CASSLEGGSVQPQHF.

The rearrangement joins TRBV6-6 to TRBJ2-7; 9 bases are a match to TRBD1. The CDR3 is made up of 16 amino acids. Germline V gene sequence: CDR1 MNHNY, CDR2 SVGAGI (reference sequence). The V and J ends lost 7 bases and 2 bases, in that order; junction bases with no gene match: 12. The DNA for the CDR3 is TGTGCCAGCAATGGACCGGACAGGGGAAGACCCTACGAGCAGTACTTC. It is translated as CASNGPDRGRPYEQYF.

This chain joins TRBV19 and TRBJ1-1; D is uncertain. The ends were cut back, 6 bases at V and 6 bases at J, with 23 bases in the middle. The CDR3 length is 16 residues. Germline-derived CDR1 and CDR2 are LNHDA and SQIVND (reference sequence). CDR3 amino acids: CASSQVRAQDLPEAFF. In DNA form, the CDR3 reads TGTGCCAGTAGCCAAGTGCGGGCCCAGGACCTACCTGAAGCTTTCTTT.

This clone occurred a few times. V and J are TRBV18 and TRBJ1-5; D unresolved. CDR1 KGHSH and CDR2 LQKENI come from the germline V gene. This CDR3 comprises 15 residues. V was pared by 0 bases and J by 3 bases, with 9 bases between. The CDR3 sequence is CASSPPPGPNQPQHF. The CDR3 region has the DNA TGTGCCAGCTCACCACCTCCGGGTCCCAATCAGCCCCAGCATTTT.

This clone occurred a few times. The chain employs TRBV5-1 and TRBJ1-1; TRBD1 agrees at 10 bases. This CDR3 has 15 amino acids. Germline V gives CDR1 SGHRS, CDR2 YFSETQ. V trimming: 4 bases; J trimming: 3 bases; junction bases outside the gene matches: 6. In DNA form, the CDR3 reads TGCGCCAGCAGCGCGACAGGGGGCATGGACACTGAAGCTTTCTTT. Amino acids: CASSATGGMDTEAFF. The complete variable domain, with remaining parts taken from reference TRBV5-1 and TRBJ1-1, reads KAGVTQTPRYLIKTRGQQVTLSCSPISGHRSVSWYQQTPGQGLQFLFEYFSETQRNKGNFPGRFSGRQFSNSRSEMNVSTLELGDSALYLCASSATGGMDTEAFFGQGTRLTVV.

This clone has a single count. This chain connects TRBV12-3 or TRBV12-4 to TRBJ2-7; no definite D call. V lost 1 base and J lost 1, with 5 bases in between. The CDR3 runs to 13 residues. The CDR3 here is CASSLELSYEQYV. For the CDR3, the DNA is TGTGCCAGCAGTTTAGAGCTATCCTACGAGCAGTACGTC.

This clone occurred once. The J gene is TRBJ1-2, the V gene TRBV19, with 11 nucleotides matching TRBD1. The germline V gene encodes CDR1 LNHDA and CDR2 SQIVND (reference sequence). This CDR3 is 15 amino acids long. Unmatched junction bases numbered 9, after V lost 7 bases and J lost 5 bases. CDR3: CASTPGQGAGYGYTF. In DNA form, the CDR3 reads TGTGCCAGTACCCCCGGACAGGGGGCCGGGTATGGCTACACCTTC.

The chain has TRBV3-1 (or the pseudogene TRBV3-2) and TRBJ1-4; TRBD1 might be the D (5 bases). This CDR3 region has 19 residues. V was shortened by 5 bases and J by 2 bases, with 24 bases between the two germline ends. Germline CDR1 and CDR2: LGHDT and YNNKEL (reference sequence). The CDR3 sequence is CASSIRRGTVRGTNEKLFF. DNA of the CDR3: TGTGCCAGCAGCATAAGAAGAGGAACAGTTCGGGGGACTAATGAAAAACTGTTTTTT.

J is TRBJ2-2 and V is TRBV10-3, with D possibly matching TRBD2 (5 bases). The CDR3 extends over 13 amino acids. Trimming took off 6 bases at V and 6 bases at J, with 11 bases between the two ends. The germline CDR1 and CDR2 sequences are ENHRY and SYGVKD. CDR3 in DNA: TGTGCCATCAGCGAAGAGGGTTCCGGGGAGCTGTTTTTT. Protein: CAISEEGSGELFF.

This chain uses TRBV5-6 with TRBJ2-3; D is possibly TRBD1 (5 bases). Trimming removed 4 bases from V and 8 bases from J, with 17 bases in between. The CDR3 totals 14 residues. Germline assignment: CDR1 SGHDT and CDR2 YYEEEE. CDR3 in DNA: TGTGCCAGCAGCCCGGCGGCCAGCCAGGGTACGCAGTATTTT. Translating it yields CASSPAASQGTQYF.

CDR3 DNA sequence: TGTGCCAGCAGTTACTTCCCGGTTGGAGCTTTCTTT. Amino acids: CASSYFPVGAFF. The chain recombines TRBV6-6 with TRBJ1-1, with D hard to call. The length of the CDR3 is 12 residues. The germline V gene encodes CDR1 MNHNY and CDR2 SVGAGI (reference sequence). V was shortened by 1 base and J by 10 bases, with 10 bases between the two germline ends.